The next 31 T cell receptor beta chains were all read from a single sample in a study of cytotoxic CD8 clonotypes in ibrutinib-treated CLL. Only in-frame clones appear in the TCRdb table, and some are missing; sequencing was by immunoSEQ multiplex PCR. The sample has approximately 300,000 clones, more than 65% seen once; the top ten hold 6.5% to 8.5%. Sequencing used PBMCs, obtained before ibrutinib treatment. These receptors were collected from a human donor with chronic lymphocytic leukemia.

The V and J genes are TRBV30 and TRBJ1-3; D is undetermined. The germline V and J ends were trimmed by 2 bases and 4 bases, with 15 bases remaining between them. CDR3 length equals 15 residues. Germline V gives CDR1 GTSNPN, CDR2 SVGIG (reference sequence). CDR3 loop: CAWSLLDDDGNTIYF. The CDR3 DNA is TGTGCCTGGAGTCTCCTGGATGATGACGGAAACACCATATATTTT.

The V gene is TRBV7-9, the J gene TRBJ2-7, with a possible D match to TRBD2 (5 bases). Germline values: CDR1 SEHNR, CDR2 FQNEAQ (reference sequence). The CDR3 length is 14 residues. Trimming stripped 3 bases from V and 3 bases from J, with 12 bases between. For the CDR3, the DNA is TGTGCCAGCAGCTTTGCAGCGGAACTCTACGAGCAGTACTTC. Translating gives CASSFAAELYEQYF.

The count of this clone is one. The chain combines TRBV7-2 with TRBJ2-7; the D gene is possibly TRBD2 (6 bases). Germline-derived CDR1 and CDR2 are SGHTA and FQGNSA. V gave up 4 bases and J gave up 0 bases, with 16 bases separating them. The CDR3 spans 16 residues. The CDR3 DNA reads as TGTGCCAGCAGCTCGGGGTGGCCTAGCGCCTCCTACGAGCAGTACTTC. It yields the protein CASSSGWPSASYEQYF.

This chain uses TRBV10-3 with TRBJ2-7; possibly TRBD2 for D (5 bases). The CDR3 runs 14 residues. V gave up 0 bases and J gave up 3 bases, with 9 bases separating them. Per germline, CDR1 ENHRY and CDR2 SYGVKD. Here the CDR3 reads CAISESREFYEQYF. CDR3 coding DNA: TGTGCCATCAGTGAGTCGAGGGAGTTCTACGAGCAGTACTTC.

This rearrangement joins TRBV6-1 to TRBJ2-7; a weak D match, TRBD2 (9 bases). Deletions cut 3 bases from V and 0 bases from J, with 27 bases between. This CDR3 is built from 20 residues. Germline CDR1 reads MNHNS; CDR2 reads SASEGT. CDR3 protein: CASSDNRGFSGRAFSYEQYF. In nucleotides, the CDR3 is TGTGCCAGCAGTGACAACAGGGGGTTTAGCGGGAGAGCATTCTCCTACGAGCAGTACTTC.

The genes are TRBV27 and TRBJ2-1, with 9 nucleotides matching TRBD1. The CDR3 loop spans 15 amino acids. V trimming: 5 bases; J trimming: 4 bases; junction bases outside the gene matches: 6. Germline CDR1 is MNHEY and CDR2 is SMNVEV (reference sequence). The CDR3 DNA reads TGTGCCAGCAGTCCCGGGACAGGGAGGTACAATGAGCAGTTCTTC. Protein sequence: CASSPGTGRYNEQFF.

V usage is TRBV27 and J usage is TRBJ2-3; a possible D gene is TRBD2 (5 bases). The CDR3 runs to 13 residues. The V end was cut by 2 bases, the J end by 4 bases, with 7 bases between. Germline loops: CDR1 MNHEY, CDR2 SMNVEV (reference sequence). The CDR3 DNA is TGTGCCAGCAGTTTAGAGGGCCCAGATACGCAGTATTTT. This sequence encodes CASSLEGPDTQYF.

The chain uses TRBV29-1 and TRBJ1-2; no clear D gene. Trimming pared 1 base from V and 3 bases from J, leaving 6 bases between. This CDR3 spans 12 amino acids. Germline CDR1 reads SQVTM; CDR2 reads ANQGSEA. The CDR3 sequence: CSVEAWDYGYTF. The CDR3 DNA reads TGCAGCGTTGAAGCCTGGGACTATGGCTACACCTTC.

CDR3 amino acids: CASSASSGGAWYGYTF. CDR3 sequence (DNA): TGTGCCAGCAGTGCATCGTCAGGGGGCGCATGGTATGGCTACACCTTC. J is TRBJ1-2 and V is TRBV27; 8 nucleotides line up with TRBD1. This CDR3 spans 16 amino acids. Germline CDR1 is MNHEY and CDR2 is SMNVEV (reference sequence). After removal of 5 bases from V and 5 bases from J, the junction contained 13 bases not matched to a gene.

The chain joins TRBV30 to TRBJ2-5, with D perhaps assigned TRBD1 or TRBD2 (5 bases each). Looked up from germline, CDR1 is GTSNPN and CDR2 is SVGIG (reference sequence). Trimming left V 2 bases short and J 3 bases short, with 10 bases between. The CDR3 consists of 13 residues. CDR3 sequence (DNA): TGTGCCTGGAGTAGAGGGGTAGAAGAGACCCAGTACTTC. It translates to CAWSRGVEETQYF.

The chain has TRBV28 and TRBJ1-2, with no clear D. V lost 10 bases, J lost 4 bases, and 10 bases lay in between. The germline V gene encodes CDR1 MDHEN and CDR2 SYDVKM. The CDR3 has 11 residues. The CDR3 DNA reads TGTGCCACCACCCCTGGCTATGGCTACACCTTC. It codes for CATTPGYGYTF.

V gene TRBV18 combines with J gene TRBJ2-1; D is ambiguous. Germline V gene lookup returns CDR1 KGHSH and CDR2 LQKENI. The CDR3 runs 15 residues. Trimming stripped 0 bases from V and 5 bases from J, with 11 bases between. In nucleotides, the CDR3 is TGTGCCAGCTCACCACCGTCTGCACTTAACAATGAGCAGTTCTTC. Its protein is CASSPPSALNNEQFF.

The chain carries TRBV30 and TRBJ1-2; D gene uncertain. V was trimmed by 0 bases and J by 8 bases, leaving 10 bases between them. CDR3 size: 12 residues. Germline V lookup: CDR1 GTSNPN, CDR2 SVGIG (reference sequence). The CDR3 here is CAWSVSAAGYTF. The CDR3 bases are TGTGCCTGGAGTGTTTCGGCGGCGGGCTACACCTTC.

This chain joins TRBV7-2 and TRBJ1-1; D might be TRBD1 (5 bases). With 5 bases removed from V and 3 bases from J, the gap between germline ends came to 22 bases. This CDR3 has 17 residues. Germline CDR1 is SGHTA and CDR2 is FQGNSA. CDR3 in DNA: TGTGCCAGCAGCACAGCGGGCCCGGGGAAGGGGTACACTGAAGCTTTCTTT. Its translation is CASSTAGPGKGYTEAFF.

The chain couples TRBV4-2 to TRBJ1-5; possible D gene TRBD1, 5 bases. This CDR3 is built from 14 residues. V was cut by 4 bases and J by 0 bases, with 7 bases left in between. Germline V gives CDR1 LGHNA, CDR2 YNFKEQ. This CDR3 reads CASSRDVSNQPQHF. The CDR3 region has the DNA TGTGCCAGCAGCCGGGACGTTAGCAATCAGCCCCAGCATTTT.

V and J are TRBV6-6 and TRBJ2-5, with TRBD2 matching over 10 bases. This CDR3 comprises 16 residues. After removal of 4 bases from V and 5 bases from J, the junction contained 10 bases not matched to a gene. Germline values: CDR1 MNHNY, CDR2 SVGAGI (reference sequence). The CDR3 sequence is CASSSGLAGAGETQYF. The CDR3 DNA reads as TGTGCCAGCAGTTCGGGTCTAGCGGGAGCGGGGGAGACCCAGTACTTC.

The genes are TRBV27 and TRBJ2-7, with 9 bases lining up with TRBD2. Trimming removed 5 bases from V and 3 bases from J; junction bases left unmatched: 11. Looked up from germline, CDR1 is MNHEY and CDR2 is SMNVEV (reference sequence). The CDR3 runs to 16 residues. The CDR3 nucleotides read TGTGCCAGCAGTCTTAGCGGGAGAGCACTGATCTACGAGCAGTACTTC. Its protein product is CASSLSGRALIYEQYF.

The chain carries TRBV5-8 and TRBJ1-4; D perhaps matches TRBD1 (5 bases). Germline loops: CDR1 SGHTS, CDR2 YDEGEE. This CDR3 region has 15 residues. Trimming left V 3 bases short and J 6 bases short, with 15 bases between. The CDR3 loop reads CASSSWVQADEKLFF. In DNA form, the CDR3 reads TGTGCCAGCAGCTCTTGGGTACAGGCGGATGAAAAACTGTTTTTT.

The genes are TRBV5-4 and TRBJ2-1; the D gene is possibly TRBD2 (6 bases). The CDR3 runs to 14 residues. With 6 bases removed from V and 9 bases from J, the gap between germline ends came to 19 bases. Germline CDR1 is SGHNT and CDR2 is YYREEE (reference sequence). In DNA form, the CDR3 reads TGTGCCAGCACCACCTCAAGGGACTCCATTGAGCAGTTCTTC. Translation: CASTTSRDSIEQFF.

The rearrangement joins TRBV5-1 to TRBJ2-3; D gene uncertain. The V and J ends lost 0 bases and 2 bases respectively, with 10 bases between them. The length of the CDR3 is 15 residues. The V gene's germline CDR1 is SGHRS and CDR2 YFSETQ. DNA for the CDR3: TGCGCCAGCAGCTTGGCCGGGCCCCACACAGATACGCAGTATTTT. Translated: CASSLAGPHTDTQYF.

DNA for the CDR3: TGTGCCAGCAGCTCGGGACAGGGGAGGACACTCTTCTTT. Amino acids: CASSSGQGRTLFF. The rearrangement uses TRBV7-2 and TRBJ1-1, with 10 bases aligning to TRBD1. The V segment lost 4 bases and the J segment 14 bases; nucleotides outside the gene matches: 10. The germline CDR1 and CDR2 sequences are SGHTA and FQGNSA. This CDR3 spans 13 amino acids.

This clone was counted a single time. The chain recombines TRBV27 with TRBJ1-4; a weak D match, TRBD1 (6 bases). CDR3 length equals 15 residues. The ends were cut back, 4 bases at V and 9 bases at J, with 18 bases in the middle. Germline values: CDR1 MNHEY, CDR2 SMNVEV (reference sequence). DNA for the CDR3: TGTGCCAGCAGTTCCCGCGGCAGGGGTGGGCAAAAACTGTTTTTT. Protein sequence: CASSSRGRGGQKLFF.

This CDR3 is CACLSRLAGVETQYF. The CDR3 coding sequence is TGTGCCTGCTTATCAAGACTAGCGGGAGTAGAGACCCAGTACTTC. The chain couples TRBV30 to TRBJ2-5; 12 bases fit TRBD2. Trimming removed 6 bases from V and 4 bases from J; junction bases left unmatched: 9. Germline CDR1 GTSNPN, CDR2 SVGIG (reference sequence). The CDR3 consists of 15 residues.

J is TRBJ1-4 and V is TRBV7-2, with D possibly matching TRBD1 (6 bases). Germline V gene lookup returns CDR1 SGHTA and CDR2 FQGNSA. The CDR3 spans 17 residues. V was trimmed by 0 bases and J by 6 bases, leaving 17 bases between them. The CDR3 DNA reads TGTGCCAGCAGCTTAGCAATTAACAGGGTTGTTGATGAAAAACTGTTTTTT. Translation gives CASSLAINRVVDEKLFF.

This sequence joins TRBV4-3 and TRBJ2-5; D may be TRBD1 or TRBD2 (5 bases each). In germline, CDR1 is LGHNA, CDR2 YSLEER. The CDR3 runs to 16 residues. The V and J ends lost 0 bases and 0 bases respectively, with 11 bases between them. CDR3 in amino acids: CASSQDVKGHQETQYF. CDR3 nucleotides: TGCGCCAGCAGCCAAGATGTTAAGGGACACCAAGAGACCCAGTACTTC.

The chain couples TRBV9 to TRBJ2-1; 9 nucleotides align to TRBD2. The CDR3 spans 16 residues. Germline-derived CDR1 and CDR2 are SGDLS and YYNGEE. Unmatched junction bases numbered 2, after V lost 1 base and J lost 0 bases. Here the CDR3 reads CASSVLSGSSYNEQFF. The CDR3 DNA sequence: TGTGCCAGCAGCGTACTTAGCGGGAGCTCCTACAATGAGCAGTTCTTC. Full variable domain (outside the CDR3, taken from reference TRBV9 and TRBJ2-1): DSGVTQTPKHLITATGQRVTLRCSPRSGDLSVYWYQQSLDQGLQFLIQYYNGEERAKGNILERFSAQQFPDLHSELNLSSLELGDSALYFCASSVLSGSSYNEQFFGPGTRLTVL.

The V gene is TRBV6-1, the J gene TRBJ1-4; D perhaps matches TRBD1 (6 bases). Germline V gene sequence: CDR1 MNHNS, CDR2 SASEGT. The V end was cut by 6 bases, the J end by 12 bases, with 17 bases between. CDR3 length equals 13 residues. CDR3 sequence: CASRKRGAEQLFF. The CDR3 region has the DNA TGTGCCAGCAGAAAAAGGGGGGCCGAACAACTGTTTTTT.

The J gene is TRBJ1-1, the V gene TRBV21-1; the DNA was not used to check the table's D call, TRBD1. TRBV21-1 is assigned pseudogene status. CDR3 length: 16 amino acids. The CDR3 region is CASSKAMGAANTEAFF. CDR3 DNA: TGTGCCAGCAGCAAAGCGATGGGGGCGGCGAACACTGAAGCTTTCTTT.

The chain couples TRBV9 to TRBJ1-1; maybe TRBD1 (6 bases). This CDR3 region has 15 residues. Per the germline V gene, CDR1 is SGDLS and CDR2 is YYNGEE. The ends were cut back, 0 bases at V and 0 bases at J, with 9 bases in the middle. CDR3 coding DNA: TGTGCCAGCAGCGTAGTTGGGACAATGAACACTGAAGCTTTCTTT. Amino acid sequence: CASSVVGTMNTEAFF.

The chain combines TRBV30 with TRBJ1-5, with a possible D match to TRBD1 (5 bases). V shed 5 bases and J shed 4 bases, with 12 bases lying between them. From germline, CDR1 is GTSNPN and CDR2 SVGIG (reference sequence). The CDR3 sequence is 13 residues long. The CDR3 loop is CAWAAGGNQPQHF. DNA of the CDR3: TGTGCCTGGGCCGCGGGGGGGAATCAGCCCCAGCATTTT.

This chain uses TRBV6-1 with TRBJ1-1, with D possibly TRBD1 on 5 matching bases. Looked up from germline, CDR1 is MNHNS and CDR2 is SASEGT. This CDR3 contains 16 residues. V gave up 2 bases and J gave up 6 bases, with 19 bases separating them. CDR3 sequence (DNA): TGTGCCAGCAGTGAAAGGCCTTCCAGGGTGGGGGCTGAAGCTTTCTTT. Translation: CASSERPSRVGAEAFF.